The text below deals with one T cell receptor (beta chain). There are many counts of this clone. Which antigen it targets is not known. Base qualities are not at hand, and no much larger clone is one base apart. The CDR3 numbers 14 residues from cysteine through phenylalanine. Only CDR3 DNA remains: 42 bases, in frame from the first base. V loses 5 bases of germline sequence and J loses 1 base, and the interval between the two ends is 11 bases. CDR1 SEHNR and CDR2 FQNEAQ are derived from the germline V gene (reference sequence). TCRbeta CDR3 regions were amplified from genomic DNA by means of the immunoSEQ Assay, a bias-controlled multiplex PCR. The authors processed their data as follows. The number of nucleated cells in each sample was estimated by amplification of reference gene primers within the assay. Sequence reads were collapsed and filtered to measure the absolute abundance of every unique TCRbeta CDR3 rearrangement. For each sample, productive Simpson clonality was calculated as the square root of Simpson's diversity index across productive rearrangements. TCRdb holds this immuneACCESS table with in-frame rearrangements only. Some clones are missing; in checked studies, unresolved V genes explain under half, and the rest has no known cause. V and J calls and clone size follow that table, whereas D and trimming were derived from the DNA. The sample table shows roughly 100,000 clones, and 81% are seen once. Clones ranked in the top ten supply around 25% of the sample.

Collaborating institutions collected whole blood in K2EDTA tubes following their own protocols. For TCRbeta analysis, collaborator samples were shipped as frozen whole blood, as isolated PBMCs, or as DNA extracted from either sample type. The sample comes from a study of blood T cell repertoires in COVID-19 (dated by TCRdb to 2019 to 2021). Study-wide context: The collaborator samples originated in the United States, Italy and Spain and spanned the acute and convalescent phases of COVID-19. The material from the prospective study consisted of cDNA or gDNA derived from T cells, B-cell-depleted T cells, or PBMCs. Deeply sampled blood TCRbeta repertoires from subjects exposed to, actively infected with, or recovered from COVID-19 were included in the dataset. The repertoires were released in a freely available public database intended as a resource for research on the immune response to SARS-CoV-2. Samples were obtained from the ongoing ImmuneRACE study (first 160 participants) and from 1,000 to 1,500 subjects provided by 6 global collaborators. Nearly every sample came with metadata listing a de-identified subject ID, COVID-19 status, age in years and sex. Where available, HLA class I and class II types were obtained from metadata supplied by the sample provider rather than from assay-based typing.

What the research found in general, with its limitations: How much clinical and demographic metadata was included differed by source and by participant, and the metadata was provided uncurated.

This receptor was taken from a man of 80 years or more with active or convalescent COVID-19. The sample was peripheral blood. The chain was built from TRBV7-9 and TRBJ1-1, with a tentative D gene TRBD1 over 6 matching bases. The DNA sequence is given as TGTGCCAGCAGCCCCCTACAGGGGAACACTGAAGCTTTCTTT. Its product reads: CASSPLQGNTEAFF.